A single sample gave rise to the 32 T cell receptor beta chains below, sequenced in a study of CD8 T cells in Susac syndrome. Random hexamers served to reverse transcribe roughly 0.45 to 1 ug RNA. TCRdb used MiXCR to reprocess the immunoSEQ multiplex PCR reads, holding one entry per CDR3 protein. The data hold approximately 100,000 distinct CDR3 sequences, with around 94% observed a single time. The sequenced sample consisted of CD8+ T cells from PBMCs. The source of these receptors is a human donor with Susac syndrome.

The V and J genes are TRBV12-3 or TRBV12-4 and TRBJ2-7; 9 nucleotides match TRBD2. The CDR3 length is 12 residues. J was trimmed by 6 bases and V by 3 bases; bases with no gene match: 0. The CDR3 coding sequence is TGTGCCAGCAGTTTTAGCGGGGGCGAGCAGTACTTC. Translating gives CASSFSGGEQYF.

The V gene is TRBV9, the J gene TRBJ2-2; no reliable D call. The CDR3 is 16 amino acids. V was cut by 4 bases and J by 2 bases, with 15 bases left in between. Germline CDR1 reads SGDLS; CDR2 reads YYNGEE. This CDR3 is CASSPSGQDNTGELFF. The CDR3 bases are TGTGCCAGCAGCCCCAGTGGGCAGGATAACACCGGGGAGCTGTTTTTT.

The chain joins TRBV27 to TRBJ2-5; TRBD2 agrees at 9 bases. The CDR3 spans 14 residues. Germline-derived CDR1 and CDR2 are MNHEY and SMNVEV (reference sequence). V was pared by 3 bases and J by 3 bases, with 2 bases of the junction left unmatched. The CDR3 is CASSLGTSKETQYF. The CDR3, as DNA: TGTGCCAGCAGTTTGGGGACTAGCAAAGAGACCCAGTACTTC.

The CDR3 here is CASSVRDADTQYF. CDR3 nucleotides: TGTGCCAGCAGTGTTAGAGATGCAGATACGCAGTATTTT. The rearrangement uses TRBV2 and TRBJ2-3; D is ambiguous. The ends were cut back, 4 bases at V and 4 bases at J, with 9 bases in the middle. Germline V gene lookup returns CDR1 SNHLY and CDR2 FYNNEI. The CDR3 consists of 13 residues.

The V call is TRBV24-1, the J call TRBJ1-5; D remains ambiguous. V was clipped by 4 bases and J by 0 bases, with 15 bases between them. From germline, CDR1 is KGHDR and CDR2 SFDVKD. The CDR3 contains 17 residues. The CDR3 bases are TGTGCCACCAGTGACCGCGCGGATATATATAGCAATCAGCCCCAGCATTTT. Amino acids: CATSDRADIYSNQPQHF.

The chain is built from TRBV5-4 and TRBJ2-6; D is uncertain. This CDR3 is built from 15 residues. Per germline, CDR1 SGHNT and CDR2 YYREEE (reference sequence). Trimming stripped 1 base from V and 2 bases from J, with 7 bases between. The CDR3 loop is CASSLWATGANVLTF. As DNA, the CDR3 is TGTGCCAGCAGCTTGTGGGCGACTGGGGCCAACGTCCTGACTTTC.

This sequence joins TRBV2 and TRBJ1-5, with 9 nucleotides matching TRBD1. The CDR3 sequence is 15 residues long. Germline CDR1 reads SNHLY; CDR2 reads FYNNEI. The V segment lost 4 bases and the J segment 2 bases; nucleotides outside the gene matches: 3. The CDR3 loop is CASSAGQGGNQPQHF. The CDR3 bases are TGTGCCAGCAGTGCGGGACAGGGAGGCAATCAGCCCCAGCATTTT.

This clonotype was detected once. The V gene is TRBV3-1, the J gene TRBJ2-1, with D possibly TRBD2 on 5 matching bases. Germline V gene data show CDR1 as LGHDT and CDR2 as YNNKEL (reference sequence). The CDR3 spans 16 residues. The V and J ends lost 3 bases and 8 bases respectively, with 20 bases between them. The CDR3 DNA is TGTGCCAGCAGCCATGCAGTTCGCGGGCCCCAATATGAGCAGTTCTTC. Protein sequence: CASSHAVRGPQYEQFF.

CDR3 sequence reads: CASSSPWGQTDTQYF. The CDR3 DNA follows: TGTGCCAGCAGCTCCCCGTGGGGGCAAACAGATACGCAGTATTTT. The rearrangement joins TRBV7-8 to TRBJ2-3; TRBD1 might be the D (6 bases). V gave up 4 bases and J gave up 3 bases, with 14 bases separating them. The germline gives CDR1 SGHVS, CDR2 FQNEAQ. This CDR3 contains 15 residues.

This clonotype was seen only once. V usage is TRBV5-1 and J usage is TRBJ2-3; 10 bases align to TRBD2. With 0 bases clipped from V and 6 bases from J, the junction kept 7 bases outside the gene matches. The CDR3 extends over 16 amino acids. Germline CDR1 is SGHRS and CDR2 is YFSETQ. The CDR3 nucleotides read TGCGCCAGCAGCTTGGGTCGAGCGGGGGGGCCGGATACGCAGTATTTT. As protein: CASSLGRAGGPDTQYF.

V gene TRBV4-1 combines with J gene TRBJ1-1; D perhaps matches TRBD1 (6 bases). Germline V gene data show CDR1 as MGHRA and CDR2 as YSYEKL. The CDR3 is 15 residues long. V lost 5 bases to trimming and J lost 1 base, with 14 bases between them. In DNA, the CDR3 is TGCGCCAGCAGCTTACGACAGGCGACGAACACTGAAGCTTTCTTT. Translated, it gives CASSLRQATNTEAFF.

The V gene is TRBV19, the J gene TRBJ2-7; TRBD1 might be the D (5 bases). Germline CDR1 and CDR2: LNHDA and SQIVND (reference sequence). The germline V and J ends were trimmed by 7 bases and 2 bases, with 9 bases remaining between them. The CDR3 sequence is 12 residues long. This CDR3 reads CASTSDTYEQYF. Written as DNA, the CDR3 is TGTGCCAGTACCTCGGACACCTACGAGCAGTACTTC.

The gene calls are TRBV7-9 and TRBJ2-7, with D possibly TRBD1 on 5 matching bases. The CDR3 is made up of 12 amino acids. With 5 bases removed from V and 6 bases from J, the gap between germline ends came to 11 bases. Germline-derived CDR1 and CDR2 are SEHNR and FQNEAQ (reference sequence). CDR3 sequence reads: CASSPGFLEQYF. CDR3 DNA sequence: TGTGCCAGCAGCCCAGGGTTCCTCGAGCAGTACTTC. The full variable domain, completed using reference TRBV7-9 and TRBJ2-7, is DTGVSQNPRHKITKRGQNVTFRCDPISEHNRLYWYRQTLGQGPEFLTYFQNEAQLEKSRLLSDRFSAERPKGSFSTLEIQRTEQGDSAMYLCASSPGFLEQYFGPGTRLTVT.

The chain has TRBV27 and TRBJ1-5; D is undetermined. The CDR3 contains 14 residues. Trimming left V 3 bases short and J 0 bases short, with 6 bases between. Germline lookup yields CDR1 MNHEY and CDR2 SMNVEV (reference sequence). The CDR3 is CASSFAGSNQPQHF. Written as DNA, the CDR3 is TGTGCCAGCAGTTTTGCTGGTAGCAATCAGCCCCAGCATTTT.

This sequence joins TRBV20-1 and TRBJ2-3, with D tentatively TRBD2 (5 bases). The length of the CDR3 is 12 residues. The germline V gene encodes CDR1 DFQATT and CDR2 SNEGSKA (reference sequence). V lost 3 bases, J lost 4 bases, and 8 bases lay in between. The CDR3 sequence: CSARVLADTQYF. In nucleotides, the CDR3 is TGCAGTGCTAGGGTACTAGCAGATACGCAGTATTTT.

The CDR3 region has the DNA TGTGCCAGCAGCTTAGAAGCCTCAGATACGCAGTATTTT. Residues: CASSLEASDTQYF. The V and J genes are TRBV11-2 and TRBJ2-3; unclear D gene. V lost 0 bases, J lost 4 bases, and 5 bases lay in between. The CDR3 extends over 13 amino acids. Germline V gene lookup returns CDR1 SGHAT and CDR2 FQNNGV.

The CDR3 sequence: CASSLLSTGPGANTGELFF. Here the CDR3 DNA reads TGTGCCAGCAGTTTATTGAGTACAGGGCCGGGTGCGAACACCGGGGAGCTGTTTTTT. The chain carries TRBV27 and TRBJ2-2, with D maybe TRBD1 (6 bases). V was trimmed by 1 base and J by 0 bases, leaving 18 bases between them. The germline V gene encodes CDR1 MNHEY and CDR2 SMNVEV (reference sequence). This CDR3 has 19 residues.

This clonotype is a singleton in its sample. This rearrangement joins TRBV20-1 to TRBJ2-3; D remains ambiguous. The CDR3 is made up of 12 amino acids. V was cut by 5 bases and J by 3 bases, with 9 bases left in between. Germline V gene lookup returns CDR1 DFQATT and CDR2 SNEGSKA (reference sequence). The chain's CDR3 is CSAGSETDTQYF. Here the CDR3 DNA reads TGCAGTGCTGGCTCTGAGACAGATACGCAGTATTTT.

This sequence joins TRBV13 and TRBJ2-7, with TRBD2 matching over 9 bases. V lost 1 base and J lost 1; bases outside the gene matches: 5. The CDR3 loop spans 16 amino acids. Germline assignment: CDR1 PRHDT and CDR2 FYEKMQ (reference sequence). For the CDR3, the DNA is TGTGCCAGCAGCTTAGCGAGCGGGGGGCCTTCCTACGAGCAGTACTTC. This translates into CASSLASGGPSYEQYF. Combining the CDR3 with reference TRBV13 and TRBJ2-7 gives the whole variable domain AAGVIQSPRHLIKEKRETATLKCYPIPRHDTVYWYQQGPGQDPQFLISFYEKMQSDKGSIPDRFSAQQFSDYHSELNMSSLELGDSALYFCASSLASGGPSYEQYFGPGTRLTVT.

CDR3 region: CATSYEGGSNQPQHF. The CDR3 DNA reads TGTGCCACCAGCTATGAGGGAGGAAGCAATCAGCCCCAGCATTTT. The chain links TRBV15 to TRBJ1-5; no definite D call. In germline, CDR1 is LNHNV, CDR2 YYDKDF (reference sequence). The CDR3 is made up of 15 amino acids. Trimming left V 5 bases short and J 1 base short, with 12 bases between. The full variable domain, in which reference TRBV15 and TRBJ1-5 provide the parts outside the CDR3, is DAMVIQNPRYQVTQFGKPVTLSCSQTLNHNVMYWYQQKSSQAPKLLFHYYDKDFNNEADTPDNFQSRRPNTSFCFLDIRSPGLGDTAMYLCATSYEGGSNQPQHFGDGTRLSIL.

CDR3 protein: CASSQDPPWGDAETQYF. CDR3 DNA sequence: TGCGCCAGCAGCCAAGATCCCCCCTGGGGTGATGCGGAGACCCAGTACTTC. The chain employs TRBV4-1 and TRBJ2-5, with D uncertain. The germline V and J ends were trimmed by 0 bases and 5 bases, with 19 bases remaining between them. There are 17 residues in the CDR3. Germline V gene sequence: CDR1 MGHRA, CDR2 YSYEKL.

The V and J genes are TRBV20-1 and TRBJ1-5; tentatively, D is TRBD1 (6 bases). Trimming left V 1 base short and J 5 bases short, with 12 bases between. This CDR3 is 14 amino acids long. Germline CDR1 reads DFQATT; CDR2 reads SNEGSKA (reference sequence). This chain's CDR3 is CSARVGRGYQPQHF. DNA for the CDR3: TGCAGTGCTAGAGTTGGCAGGGGATATCAGCCCCAGCATTTT.

The V and J genes are TRBV20-1 and TRBJ1-5; D not resolved. Trimming took off 1 base at V and 0 bases at J, with 16 bases between the two ends. The CDR3 is 17 amino acids. Germline lookup yields CDR1 DFQATT and CDR2 SNEGSKA (reference sequence). This CDR3 reads CSARGPVRADSNQPQHF. CDR3 bases: TGCAGTGCTAGAGGGCCGGTTAGGGCAGATAGCAATCAGCCCCAGCATTTT.

The chain couples TRBV2 to TRBJ1-6, with TRBD1 matching over 7 bases. Unmatched junction bases numbered 5, after V lost 1 base and J lost 8 bases. This CDR3 has 15 residues. Germline CDR1 and CDR2: SNHLY and FYNNEI. This CDR3 is CASSEVDRADSPLHF. The DNA for the CDR3 is TGTGCCAGCAGTGAAGTAGACAGGGCCGATTCACCCCTCCACTTT.

V and J are TRBV3-1 and TRBJ2-7, with D possibly matching TRBD2 (7 bases). CDR3 length equals 16 residues. CDR1 LGHDT and CDR2 YNNKEL come from the germline V gene (reference sequence). The V end lost 4 bases, the J end lost 0 bases, and 16 bases lay between the germline ends. In nucleotides, the CDR3 is TGTGCCAGCAGCCCATTCCTTGGGGGGGCCTCCTACGAGCAGTACTTC. It yields the protein CASSPFLGGASYEQYF.

The chain employs TRBV13 and TRBJ2-1, with TRBD1 matching over 7 bases. Germline V lookup: CDR1 PRHDT, CDR2 FYEKMQ (reference sequence). V lost 4 bases to trimming and J lost 3 bases; unmatched junction nucleotides: 9. The CDR3 runs to 16 residues. DNA of the CDR3: TGTGCCAGCAGCTCAGGACAGGCCTTTTTCTACAATGAGCAGTTCTTC. Amino acid sequence: CASSSGQAFFYNEQFF. The full variable domain, its missing parts supplied by reference TRBV13 and TRBJ2-1, is AAGVIQSPRHLIKEKRETATLKCYPIPRHDTVYWYQQGPGQDPQFLISFYEKMQSDKGSIPDRFSAQQFSDYHSELNMSSLELGDSALYFCASSSGQAFFYNEQFFGPGTRLTVL.

The J gene is TRBJ2-4, the V gene TRBV9; D might be TRBD2 (6 bases). The CDR3 extends over 14 amino acids. CDR1 is SGDLS, CDR2 YYNGEE, per germline. V lost 3 bases to trimming and J lost 5 bases, with 12 bases between them. As DNA, the CDR3 is TGTGCCAGCAGCGGCAGACTAGACCAAAACATTCAGTACTTC. Translating gives CASSGRLDQNIQYF.

The genes are TRBV14 and TRBJ1-1; no clear D gene. Looked up from germline, CDR1 is SGHDN and CDR2 is FVKESK. This CDR3 spans 14 amino acids. Trimming left V 3 bases short and J 7 bases short, with 15 bases between. The CDR3 reads CASSQRGVRGEAFF. The CDR3 DNA is TGTGCCAGCAGCCAGCGTGGGGTTCGAGGTGAAGCTTTCTTT.

The rearrangement links TRBV24-1 to TRBJ2-1, with 8 positions matching TRBD1. CDR1 is KGHDR, CDR2 SFDVKD, per germline. This CDR3 is 14 amino acids long. The J segment lost 7 bases and the V segment lost 3 bases, leaving 4 bases of the junction unmatched. CDR3 DNA: TGTGCCACCAGTGATAGGACAGGGCGAAATGAGCAGTTCTTC. As protein: CATSDRTGRNEQFF.

The chain is built from TRBV6-5 and TRBJ2-1; perhaps TRBD2 as D (6 bases). With 5 bases removed from V and 8 bases from J, the gap between germline ends came to 10 bases. Per germline, CDR1 MNHEY and CDR2 SVGAGI. This CDR3 contains 12 residues. The CDR3 DNA sequence: TGTGCCAGCAGTCACGGCGGGGATGAGCAGTTCTTC. Its translation: CASSHGGDEQFF.

This clonotype came up once. The chain joins TRBV12-3 or TRBV12-4 to TRBJ1-2, with D tentatively TRBD1 (5 bases). CDR3 length: 12 residues. V dropped 7 bases and J dropped 8 bases, with 14 bases sitting between them. The CDR3 protein is CASIFDRGGYTF. As DNA, the CDR3 is TGTGCCAGCATTTTCGACAGAGGAGGCTACACCTTC.

The rearrangement joins TRBV24-1 to TRBJ2-3, with 10 bases lining up with TRBD1. The CDR3 is 15 amino acids. The V gene end was trimmed by 7 bases and the J gene end by 7 bases; junction bases not matched to a gene: 10. Per the germline V gene, CDR1 is KGHDR and CDR2 is SFDVKD. CDR3 DNA sequence: TGTGCCACCAGCAAAACGGGACAGGGGCAACATACGCAGTATTTT. It specifies CATSKTGQGQHTQYF.